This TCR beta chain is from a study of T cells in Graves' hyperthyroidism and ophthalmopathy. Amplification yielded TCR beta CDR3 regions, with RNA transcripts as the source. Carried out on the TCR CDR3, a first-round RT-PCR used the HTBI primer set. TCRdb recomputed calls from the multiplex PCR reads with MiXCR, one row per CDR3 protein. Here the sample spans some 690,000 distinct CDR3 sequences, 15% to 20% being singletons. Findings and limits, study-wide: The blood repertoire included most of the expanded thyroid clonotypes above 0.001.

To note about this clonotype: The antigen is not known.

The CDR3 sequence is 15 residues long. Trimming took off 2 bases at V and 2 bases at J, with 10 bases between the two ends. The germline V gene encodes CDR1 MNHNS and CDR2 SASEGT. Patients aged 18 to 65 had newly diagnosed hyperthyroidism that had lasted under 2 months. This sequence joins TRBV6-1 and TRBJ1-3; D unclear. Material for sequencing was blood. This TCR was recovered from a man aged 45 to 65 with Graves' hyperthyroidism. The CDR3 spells CASSERTPPGNTIYF. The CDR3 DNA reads TGTGCCAGCAGTGAACGGACTCCTCCTGGAAACACCATATATTTT.